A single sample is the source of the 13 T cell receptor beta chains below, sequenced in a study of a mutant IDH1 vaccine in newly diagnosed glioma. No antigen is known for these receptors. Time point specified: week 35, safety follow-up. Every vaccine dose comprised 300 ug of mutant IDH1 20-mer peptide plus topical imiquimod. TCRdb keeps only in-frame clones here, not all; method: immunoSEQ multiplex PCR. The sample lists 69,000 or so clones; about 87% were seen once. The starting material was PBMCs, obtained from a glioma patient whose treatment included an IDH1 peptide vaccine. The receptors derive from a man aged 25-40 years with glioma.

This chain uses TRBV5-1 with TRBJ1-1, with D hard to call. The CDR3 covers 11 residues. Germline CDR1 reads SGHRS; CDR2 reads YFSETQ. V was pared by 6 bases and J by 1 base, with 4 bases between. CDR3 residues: CASIGNTEAFF. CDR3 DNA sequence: TGCGCCAGCATTGGGAACACTGAAGCTTTCTTT.

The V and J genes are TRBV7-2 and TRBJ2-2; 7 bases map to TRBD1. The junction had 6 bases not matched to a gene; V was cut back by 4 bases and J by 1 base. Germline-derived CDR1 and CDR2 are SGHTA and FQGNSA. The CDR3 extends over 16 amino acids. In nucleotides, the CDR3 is TGTGCCAGCAGCTCGCAGACAGGGAAGAACACCGGGGAGCTGTTTTTT. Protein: CASSSQTGKNTGELFF.

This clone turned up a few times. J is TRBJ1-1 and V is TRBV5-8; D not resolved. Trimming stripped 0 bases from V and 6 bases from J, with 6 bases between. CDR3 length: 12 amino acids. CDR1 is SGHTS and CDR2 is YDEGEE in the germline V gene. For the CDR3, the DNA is TGTGCCAGCAGCTTGGTTCGCCCTGAAGCTTTCTTT. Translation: CASSLVRPEAFF. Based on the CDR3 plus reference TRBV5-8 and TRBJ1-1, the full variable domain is EAGVTQSPTHLIKTRGQQATLRCSPISGHTSVYWYQQALGLGLQFLLWYDEGEERNRGNFPPRFSGRQFPNYSSELNVNALELEDSALYLCASSLVRPEAFFGQGTRLTVV.

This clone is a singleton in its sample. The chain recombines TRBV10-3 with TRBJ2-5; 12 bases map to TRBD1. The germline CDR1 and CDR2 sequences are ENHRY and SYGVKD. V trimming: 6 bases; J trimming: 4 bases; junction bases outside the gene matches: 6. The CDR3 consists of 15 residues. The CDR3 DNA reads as TGTGCCATCAGACCCGGGGACAGGGGGCCAGAGACCCAGTACTTC. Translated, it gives CAIRPGDRGPETQYF.

The CDR3 sequence: CASSLGRTSGSRGASEQYF. The DNA of the CDR3 is TGCGCCAGCAGCTTGGGACGGACTAGCGGGAGTCGGGGGGCGAGTGAGCAGTACTTC. The chain links TRBV5-1 to TRBJ2-7; 13 nucleotides line up with TRBD2. This CDR3 comprises 19 residues. The germline gives CDR1 SGHRS, CDR2 YFSETQ. Germline trimming cut 0 bases from V and 7 bases from J; bases unmatched to any gene: 16.

The DNA of the CDR3 is TGTGCCAGCACAGACAGGGTCTATGGCTACACCTTC. Its protein product is CASTDRVYGYTF. This rearrangement joins TRBV2 to TRBJ1-2, with 7 bases aligning to TRBD1. This CDR3 is 12 amino acids long. Germline V lookup: CDR1 SNHLY, CDR2 FYNNEI. Trimming at V came to 7 bases and at J to 4 bases, leaving 3 bases not matched to a gene.

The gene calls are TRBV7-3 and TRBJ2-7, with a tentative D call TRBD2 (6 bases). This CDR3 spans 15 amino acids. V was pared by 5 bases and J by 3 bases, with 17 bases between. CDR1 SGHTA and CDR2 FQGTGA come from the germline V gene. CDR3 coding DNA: TGTGCCAGCAGCCCCTTCGCCTCTAGCGTCTACGAGCAGTACTTC. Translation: CASSPFASSVYEQYF.

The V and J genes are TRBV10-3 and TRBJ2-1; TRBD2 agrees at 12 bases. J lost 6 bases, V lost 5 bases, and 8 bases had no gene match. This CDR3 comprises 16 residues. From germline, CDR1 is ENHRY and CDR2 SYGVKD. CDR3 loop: CAISSGTSGQSNEQFF. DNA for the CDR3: TGTGCCATCAGTAGCGGGACTAGCGGGCAGAGCAATGAGCAGTTCTTC.

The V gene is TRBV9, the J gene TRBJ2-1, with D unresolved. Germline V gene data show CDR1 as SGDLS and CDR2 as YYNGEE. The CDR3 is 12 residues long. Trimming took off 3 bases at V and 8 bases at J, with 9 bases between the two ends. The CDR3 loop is CASSAGTYEQFF. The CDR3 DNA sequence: TGTGCCAGCAGCGCAGGCACCTATGAGCAGTTCTTC.

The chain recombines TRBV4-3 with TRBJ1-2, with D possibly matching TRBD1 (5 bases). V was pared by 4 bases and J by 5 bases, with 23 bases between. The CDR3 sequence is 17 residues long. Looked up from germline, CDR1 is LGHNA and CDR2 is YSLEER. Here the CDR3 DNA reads TGCGCCAGCAGCCGGCTCTCGGGGAGGGGAGAAGGGTATGGCTACACCTTC. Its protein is CASSRLSGRGEGYGYTF.

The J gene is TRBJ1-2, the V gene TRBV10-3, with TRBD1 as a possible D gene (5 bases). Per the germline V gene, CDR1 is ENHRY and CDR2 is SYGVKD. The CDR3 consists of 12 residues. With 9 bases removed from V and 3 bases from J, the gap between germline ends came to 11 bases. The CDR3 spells CAIDTGYYGYTF. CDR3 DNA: TGTGCCATTGATACAGGCTACTATGGCTACACCTTC.

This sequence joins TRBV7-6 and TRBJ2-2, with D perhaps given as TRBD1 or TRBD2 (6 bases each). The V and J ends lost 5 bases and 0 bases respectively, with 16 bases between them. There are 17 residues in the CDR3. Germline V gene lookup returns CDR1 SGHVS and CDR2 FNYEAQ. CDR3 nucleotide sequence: TGTGCCAGCAGCCCCCCAAGGGGGACTCCGAACACCGGGGAGCTGTTTTTT. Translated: CASSPPRGTPNTGELFF.

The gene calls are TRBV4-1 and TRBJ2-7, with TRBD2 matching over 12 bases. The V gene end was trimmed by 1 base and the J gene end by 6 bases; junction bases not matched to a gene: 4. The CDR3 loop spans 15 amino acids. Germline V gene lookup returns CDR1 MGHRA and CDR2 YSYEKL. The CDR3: CASSQGLAGVGEQYF. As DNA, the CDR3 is TGCGCCAGCAGCCAAGGACTAGCGGGAGTTGGCGAGCAGTACTTC.